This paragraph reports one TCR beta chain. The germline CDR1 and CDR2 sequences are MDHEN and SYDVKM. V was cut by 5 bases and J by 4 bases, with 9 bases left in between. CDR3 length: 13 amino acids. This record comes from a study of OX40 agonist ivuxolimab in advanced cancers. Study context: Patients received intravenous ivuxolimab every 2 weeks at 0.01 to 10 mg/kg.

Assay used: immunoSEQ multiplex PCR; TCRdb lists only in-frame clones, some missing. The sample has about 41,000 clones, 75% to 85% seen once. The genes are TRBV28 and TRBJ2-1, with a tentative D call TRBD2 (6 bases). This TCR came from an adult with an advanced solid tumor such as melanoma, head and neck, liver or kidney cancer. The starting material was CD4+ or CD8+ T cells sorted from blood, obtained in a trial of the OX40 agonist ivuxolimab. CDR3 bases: TGTGCCAGCAGTGCGGGACCATACAATGAGCAGTTCTTC. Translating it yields CASSAGPYNEQFF.